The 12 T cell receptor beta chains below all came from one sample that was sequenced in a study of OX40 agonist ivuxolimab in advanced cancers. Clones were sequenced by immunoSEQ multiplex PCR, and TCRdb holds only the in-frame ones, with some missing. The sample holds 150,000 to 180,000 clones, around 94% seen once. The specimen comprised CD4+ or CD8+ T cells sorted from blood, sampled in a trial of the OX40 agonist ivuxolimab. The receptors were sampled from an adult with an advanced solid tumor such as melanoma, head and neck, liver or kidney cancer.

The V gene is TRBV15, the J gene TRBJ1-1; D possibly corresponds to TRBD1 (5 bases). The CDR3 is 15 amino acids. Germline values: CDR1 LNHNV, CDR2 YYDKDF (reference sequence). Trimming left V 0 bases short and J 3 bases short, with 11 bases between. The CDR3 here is CATSRDRAGDTEAFF. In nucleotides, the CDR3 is TGTGCCACCAGCAGAGATCGCGCGGGGGACACTGAAGCTTTCTTT.

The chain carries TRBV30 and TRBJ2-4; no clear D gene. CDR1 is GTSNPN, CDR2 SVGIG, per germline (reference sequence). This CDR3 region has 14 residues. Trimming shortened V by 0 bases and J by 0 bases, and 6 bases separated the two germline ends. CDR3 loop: CAWSVQLAKNIQYF. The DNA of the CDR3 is TGTGCCTGGAGTGTGCAACTAGCCAAAAACATTCAGTACTTC.

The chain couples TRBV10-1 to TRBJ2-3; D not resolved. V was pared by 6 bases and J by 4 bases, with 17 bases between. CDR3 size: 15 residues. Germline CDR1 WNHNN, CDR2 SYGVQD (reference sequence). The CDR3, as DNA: TGCGCCAGCAGGGGTGAACCCAACGTCGCAGATACGCAGTATTTT. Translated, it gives CASRGEPNVADTQYF.

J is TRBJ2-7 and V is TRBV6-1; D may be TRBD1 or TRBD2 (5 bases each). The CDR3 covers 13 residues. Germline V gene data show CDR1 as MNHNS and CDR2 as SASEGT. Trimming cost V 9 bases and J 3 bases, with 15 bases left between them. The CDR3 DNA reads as TGTGCCAGTAACCGGGACGCTAGCTACGAGCAGTACTTC. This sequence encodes CASNRDASYEQYF.

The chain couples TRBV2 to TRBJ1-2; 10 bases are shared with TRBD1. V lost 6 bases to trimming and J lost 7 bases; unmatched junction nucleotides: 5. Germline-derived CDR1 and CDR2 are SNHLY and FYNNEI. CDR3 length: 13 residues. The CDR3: CASSGTGASGYTF. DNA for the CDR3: TGTGCCAGCAGCGGGACAGGGGCGAGTGGCTACACCTTC.

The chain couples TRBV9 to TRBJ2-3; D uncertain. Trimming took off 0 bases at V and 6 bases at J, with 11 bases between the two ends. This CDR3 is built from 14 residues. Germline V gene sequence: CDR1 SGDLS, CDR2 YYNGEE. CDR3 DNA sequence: TGTGCCAGCAGCGTAGTACCCGGTCGGGATACGCAGTATTTT. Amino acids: CASSVVPGRDTQYF.

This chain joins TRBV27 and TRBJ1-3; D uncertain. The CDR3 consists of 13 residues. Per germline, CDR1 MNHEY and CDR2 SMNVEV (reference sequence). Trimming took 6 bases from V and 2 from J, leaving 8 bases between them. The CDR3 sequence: CASRPVAGNTIYF. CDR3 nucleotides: TGTGCCAGCAGGCCAGTTGCTGGAAACACCATATATTTT.

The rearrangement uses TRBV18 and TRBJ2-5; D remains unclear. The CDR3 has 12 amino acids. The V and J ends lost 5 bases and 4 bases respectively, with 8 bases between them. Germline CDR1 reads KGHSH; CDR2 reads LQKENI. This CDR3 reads CASSTTGETQYF. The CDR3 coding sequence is TGTGCCAGCTCAACCACGGGAGAGACCCAGTACTTC.

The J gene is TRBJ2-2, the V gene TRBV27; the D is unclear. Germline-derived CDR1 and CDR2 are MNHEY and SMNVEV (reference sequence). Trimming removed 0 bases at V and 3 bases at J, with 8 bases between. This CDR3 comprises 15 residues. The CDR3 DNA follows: TGTGCCAGCAGTTTATCCGTGGTCCACACCGGGGAGCTGTTTTTT. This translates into CASSLSVVHTGELFF.

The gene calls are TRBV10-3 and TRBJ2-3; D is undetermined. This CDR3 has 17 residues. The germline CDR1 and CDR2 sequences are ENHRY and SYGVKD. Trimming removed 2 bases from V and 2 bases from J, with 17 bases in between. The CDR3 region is CAISEPRSSRYTDTQYF. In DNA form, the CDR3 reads TGTGCCATCAGTGAGCCGAGGAGTAGCCGATACACAGATACGCAGTATTTT.

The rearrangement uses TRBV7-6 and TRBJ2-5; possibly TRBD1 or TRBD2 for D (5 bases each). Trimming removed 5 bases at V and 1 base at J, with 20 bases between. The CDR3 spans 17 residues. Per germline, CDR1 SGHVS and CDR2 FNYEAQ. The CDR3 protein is CASSQKGRLALQETQYF. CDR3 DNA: TGTGCCAGCAGCCAGAAGGGACGTCTTGCCCTCCAAGAGACCCAGTACTTC.

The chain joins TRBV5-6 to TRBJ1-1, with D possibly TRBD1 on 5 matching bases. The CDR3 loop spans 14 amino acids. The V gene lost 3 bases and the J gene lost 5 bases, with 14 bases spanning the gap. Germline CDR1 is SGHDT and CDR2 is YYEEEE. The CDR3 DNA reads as TGTGCCAGCAGCTCCCTAGGGGCTGTAACTGAAGCTTTCTTT. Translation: CASSSLGAVTEAFF.